The 20 T cell receptor beta chains below all came from one sample that was sequenced in a study of control samples from healthy donors and cancer patients (dated by TCRdb to 2019 to 2021). Receptors were amplified or captured by the immunoSEQ multiplex PCR assay. As stored in TCRdb, this immuneACCESS dataset retains in-frame rearrangements with V and J assigned. A fraction of the clones does not appear; measured against another copy, unresolved V genes explain less than half of the discrepancy, and the remainder lacks a known reason. This sample has some 120,000 clones in its table, and approximately 92% of those were observed once. Approximately 1% of the sample is in the top ten clones. The sample consisted of PBMCs. The receptor source for this set is a woman in her 50s with colorectal cancer.

This chain joins TRBV6-6 and TRBJ2-3, with TRBD2 matching over 11 bases. Germline trimming cut 5 bases from V and 6 bases from J; bases unmatched to any gene: 13. Germline V gene lookup returns CDR1 MNHNY and CDR2 SVGAGI (reference sequence). The CDR3 runs 17 residues. The CDR3 loop reads CASSLSPLAGGRDTQYF. The CDR3 nucleotides read TGTGCCAGCAGTCTCTCTCCCTTAGCGGGGGGGAGGGATACGCAGTATTTT.

The chain recombines TRBV30 with TRBJ1-2, with 7 nucleotides matching TRBD1. The CDR3 covers 21 residues. With 3 bases clipped from V and 8 bases from J, the junction kept 33 bases outside the gene matches. Germline CDR1 and CDR2: GTSNPN and SVGIG (reference sequence). Here the CDR3 reads CAWRTGLWGTESQGGVFGYTF. CDR3 nucleotides: TGTGCCTGGAGGACAGGGTTGTGGGGTACAGAATCCCAGGGGGGGGTATTCGGCTACACCTTC. Complete variable domain (other parts from reference TRBV30 and TRBJ1-2): SQTIHQWPATLVQPVGSPLSLECTVEGTSNPNLYWYRQAAGRGLQLLFYSVGIGQISSEVPQNLSASRPQDRQFILSSKKLLLSDSGFYLCAWRTGLWGTESQGGVFGYTFGSGTRLTVV.

V is TRBV15 and J is TRBJ2-5, with a tentative D call TRBD1 (5 bases). The CDR3 runs to 15 residues. Germline CDR1 LNHNV, CDR2 YYDKDF (reference sequence). V lost 5 bases, J lost 5 bases, and 18 bases lay in between. CDR3 region: CATSFLGAGLETQYF. DNA for the CDR3: TGTGCCACCAGCTTTCTTGGGGCAGGGCTGGAGACCCAGTACTTC. The complete variable domain, with remaining parts taken from reference TRBV15 and TRBJ2-5, reads DAMVIQNPRYQVTQFGKPVTLSCSQTLNHNVMYWYQQKSSQAPKLLFHYYDKDFNNEADTPDNFQSRRPNTSFCFLDIRSPGLGDTAMYLCATSFLGAGLETQYFGPGTRLLVL.

The rearrangement uses TRBV6-1 and TRBJ1-6; D unresolved. Germline V gives CDR1 MNHNS, CDR2 SASEGT. Deletions cut 0 bases from V and 1 base from J, with 10 bases between. The CDR3 is 17 residues long. CDR3 sequence: CASSEASLRSYNSPLHF. CDR3 nucleotide sequence: TGTGCCAGCAGTGAAGCGTCCCTGAGGTCCTATAATTCACCCCTCCACTTT.

This clone was seen a single time. The V call is TRBV27, the J call TRBJ2-7; perhaps TRBD2 as D (6 bases). The CDR3 is made up of 14 amino acids. Trimming left V 3 bases short and J 2 bases short, with 11 bases between. The germline V gene has CDR1 MNHEY and CDR2 SMNVEV (reference sequence). CDR3 sequence reads: CASSFAGTAYEQYF. In nucleotides, the CDR3 is TGTGCCAGCAGTTTTGCGGGGACTGCCTACGAGCAGTACTTC.

The chain recombines TRBV30 with TRBJ2-7; D not certain. This CDR3 is built from 14 residues. The V end was cut by 3 bases, the J end by 2 bases, with 14 bases between. Per the germline V gene, CDR1 is GTSNPN and CDR2 is SVGIG (reference sequence). CDR3 sequence reads: CAWRPAEKTYEQYF. As DNA, the CDR3 is TGTGCCTGGAGACCCGCAGAGAAAACCTACGAGCAGTACTTC.

The chain is built from TRBV12-3 or TRBV12-4 and TRBJ2-1, with no clear D. Trimming shortened V by 2 bases and J by 6 bases, and 2 bases separated the two germline ends. CDR3 size: 11 residues. CDR3 sequence reads: CASSLLNEQFF. The CDR3 nucleotides are TGTGCCAGCAGTTTACTCAATGAGCAGTTCTTC.

The chain recombines TRBV30 with TRBJ1-6; no definite D call. Germline lookup yields CDR1 GTSNPN and CDR2 SVGIG (reference sequence). Trimming left V 6 bases short and J 11 bases short, with 17 bases between. The CDR3 sequence is 13 residues long. The DNA of the CDR3 is TGTGCCTGCAAATCGGGTGCTCTGACACCCCTCCACTTT. Encoded protein: CACKSGALTPLHF. The variable domain in full, with the rest retrieved from reference TRBV30 and TRBJ1-6, is SQTIHQWPATLVQPVGSPLSLECTVEGTSNPNLYWYRQAAGRGLQLLFYSVGIGQISSEVPQNLSASRPQDRQFILSSKKLLLSDSGFYLCACKSGALTPLHFGNGTRLTVT.

The chain recombines TRBV11-1 with TRBJ2-7; perhaps TRBD1 as D (6 bases). Germline CDR1 SGHAT, CDR2 FQDESV (reference sequence). Between the trimmed V and J ends, which lost 5 bases and 0 bases, there was a span of 17 bases. The CDR3 runs 16 residues. The CDR3 protein is CASSREQGSSSYEQYF. The CDR3 DNA is TGTGCCAGCAGCCGCGAACAGGGAAGTTCCTCCTACGAGCAGTACTTC.

The rearrangement uses TRBV24-1 and TRBJ2-1; a weak D match, TRBD2 (6 bases). V gave up 7 bases and J gave up 9 bases, with 21 bases separating them. Germline CDR1 is KGHDR and CDR2 is SFDVKD. The CDR3 has 15 amino acids. The CDR3 sequence: CATRGVGSGTSEQFF. CDR3 bases: TGTGCCACCAGGGGTGTCGGTAGCGGCACCTCTGAGCAGTTCTTC.

This rearrangement joins TRBV5-4 to TRBJ1-1, with D perhaps matching TRBD1 (5 bases). Germline CDR1 SGHNT, CDR2 YYREEE (reference sequence). Trimming left V 3 bases short and J 4 bases short, with 13 bases between. This CDR3 spans 14 amino acids. This chain's CDR3 is CASSWRGGGTEAFF. CDR3 sequence (DNA): TGTGCCAGCAGCTGGCGGGGTGGGGGCACTGAAGCTTTCTTT.

This chain uses TRBV6-5 with TRBJ1-1; a possible D gene is TRBD1 (5 bases). The CDR3 sequence is 12 residues long. V gave up 5 bases and J gave up 3 bases, with 7 bases separating them. The germline gives CDR1 MNHEY, CDR2 SVGAGI. The CDR3 loop reads CASSRGDTEAFF. For the CDR3, the DNA is TGTGCCAGCAGTAGGGGTGACACTGAAGCTTTCTTT.

The rearrangement joins TRBV28 to TRBJ1-2; D not certain. CDR1 and CDR2 (germline): MDHEN, SYDVKM. The germline V and J ends were trimmed by 6 bases and 8 bases, with 16 bases remaining between them. The CDR3 has 13 amino acids. The CDR3 spells CASSTSVSLGYTF. The CDR3 bases are TGTGCCAGCAGCACTAGCGTTTCCCTAGGCTACACCTTC.

This clone was detected once. The chain uses TRBV19 and TRBJ1-2; 7 bases map to TRBD1. The germline V gene encodes CDR1 LNHDA and CDR2 SQIVND (reference sequence). V lost 4 bases, J lost 8 bases, and 10 bases stayed unmatched. The length of the CDR3 is 14 residues. The CDR3 loop reads CASSRPQGTKGYTF. The CDR3 region has the DNA TGTGCCAGTAGTAGACCACAGGGGACGAAGGGCTACACCTTC.

Comment on this clone: Additional DNA sequences in this sample encode the identical CDR3. V gene TRBV5-1 combines with J gene TRBJ1-4; no definite D call. V lost 0 bases, J lost 3 bases, and 6 bases lay in between. The CDR3 loop spans 14 amino acids. CDR1 SGHRS and CDR2 YFSETQ come from the germline V gene. The CDR3 nucleotides are TGCGCCAGCAGCTTGGGGTGGTCTAATGAAAAACTGTTTTTT. This gives the protein CASSLGWSNEKLFF.

This chain links TRBV27 with TRBJ1-1; 7 bases align to TRBD1. V lost 5 bases and J lost 2; bases outside the gene matches: 8. Germline V gene lookup returns CDR1 MNHEY and CDR2 SMNVEV (reference sequence). This CDR3 region has 15 residues. CDR3 sequence (DNA): TGTGCCAGCAGTACCTCCGGGACAGTCAACACTGAAGCTTTCTTT. It specifies CASSTSGTVNTEAFF.

The rearrangement uses TRBV18 and TRBJ2-5; D remains unclear. V was shortened by 2 bases and J by 5 bases, with 12 bases between the two germline ends. Looked up from germline, CDR1 is KGHSH and CDR2 is LQKENI. The length of the CDR3 is 14 residues. The CDR3, as DNA: TGTGCCAGCTCACCAATTATTAGTCTGGAGACCCAGTACTTC. Translated, it gives CASSPIISLETQYF.

The J gene is TRBJ2-1, the V gene TRBV5-1, with 9 bases fitting TRBD1. From germline, CDR1 is SGHRS and CDR2 YFSETQ. With 4 bases clipped from V and 2 bases from J, the junction kept 4 bases outside the gene matches. The CDR3 is 15 residues long. The CDR3, as DNA: TGCGCCAGCAGCCAGGGACAGGGTGCCTACAATGAGCAGTTCTTC. It yields the protein CASSQGQGAYNEQFF.

The chain recombines TRBV13 with TRBJ2-3; TRBD1 or TRBD2 may be the D gene (5 bases each). The CDR3 spans 15 residues. Germline CDR1 is PRHDT and CDR2 is FYEKMQ (reference sequence). V shed 5 bases and J shed 6 bases, with 18 bases lying between them. CDR3 loop: CASSERGTLGDTQYF. The CDR3 nucleotides read TGTGCCAGCAGCGAGAGGGGCACCTTGGGCGATACGCAGTATTTT.

CDR3 loop: CASSAGLAGGESYEQYF. The CDR3 bases are TGTGCCAGCAGCGCGGGACTAGCGGGAGGGGAATCCTACGAGCAGTACTTC. V and J are TRBV7-8 and TRBJ2-7, with 16 bases lining up with TRBD2. Germline V gene lookup returns CDR1 SGHVS and CDR2 FQNEAQ. CDR3 length: 17 residues. The ends lost 5 bases at V and 1 base at J; junction bases unmatched: 5.